These T cell receptor beta chains were read from a single sample in a study of blood T cell repertoires in COVID-19. The data were produced by immunoSEQ multiplex PCR, yet TCRdb's version contains in-frame clones alone and is incomplete. The repertoire consists of roughly 230,000 clones, with approximately 90% occurring once and the leading ten covering approximately 1.8%. Sequencing used peripheral blood. The source of these receptors is a man between 70 and 80 years old with acute or convalescent COVID-19. The CDR3 runs from the conserved cysteine through the conserved F or W. The size field is filled for only some rows; it gives once, few, many or a size class.

abundance: -
v_gene: TRBV7-2
CDR3aa: CASSLESGDYNEQFF

abundance: -
v_gene: TRBV4-1
CDR3aa: CASSIDRGGTGELFF

abundance: once
v_gene: TRBV28
CDR3aa: CASSPQGEQFF

abundance: -
v_gene: TRBV19
CDR3aa: CASSIRQGASNQPQHF

abundance: -
v_gene: TRBV2
CDR3aa: CASRVMGLNTDTQYF

abundance: -
v_gene: TRBV5-4
CDR3aa: CASSLAGARSSYEQYF

abundance: -
v_gene: TRBV10-3
CDR3aa: CAISYRGVTGSNEQFF

abundance: -
v_gene: TRBV4-2
CDR3aa: CASSQDPTFPGRRIPYEQYF

abundance: -
v_gene: TRBV7-9
CDR3aa: CASRSTGTGASEQYF

abundance: -
v_gene: TRBV24-1
CDR3aa: CATSDGGPSGYEQYF

abundance: once
v_gene: TRBV28
CDR3aa: CASRPGNRFSVEQYF

abundance: -
v_gene: TRBV7-8
CDR3aa: CASSLFEGEETQYF

abundance: -
v_gene: TRBV28
CDR3aa: CASSFRGAVEKLFF

abundance: -
v_gene: TRBV6-5
CDR3aa: CASRPLAGGVETQYF

abundance: -
v_gene: TRBV12-3/TRBV12-4
CDR3aa: CASSTDRAGELFF

abundance: -
v_gene: TRBV5-4
CDR3aa: CASSLGQGVQYF

abundance: -
v_gene: TRBV19
CDR3aa: CASSISGVGYGYTF

abundance: -
v_gene: TRBV5-5
CDR3aa: CASSLGQGENEQFF

abundance: few
v_gene: TRBV12-3/TRBV12-4
CDR3aa: CASSLRLDAQYF

abundance: once
v_gene: TRBV7-3
CDR3aa: CASSDGLAGSVDTQYF

abundance: -
v_gene: TRBV7-8
CDR3aa: CASSLKGNEQFF

abundance: -
v_gene: TRBV2
CDR3aa: CASSEFGTSNGGEQFF

abundance: -
v_gene: TRBV27
CDR3aa: CASSQPTGGQFF

abundance: -
v_gene: TRBV23-1
CDR3aa: CASSQISCPDRGRLETQYF

abundance: -
v_gene: TRBV12-5
CDR3aa: CASGRQVYEQYF

abundance: -
v_gene: TRBV27
CDR3aa: CASSSRVAGSPLHF

abundance: -
v_gene: TRBV11-2
CDR3aa: CASSLNRGNPYEQYF

abundance: -
v_gene: TRBV13
CDR3aa: CASSSSRRGSGNTIYF